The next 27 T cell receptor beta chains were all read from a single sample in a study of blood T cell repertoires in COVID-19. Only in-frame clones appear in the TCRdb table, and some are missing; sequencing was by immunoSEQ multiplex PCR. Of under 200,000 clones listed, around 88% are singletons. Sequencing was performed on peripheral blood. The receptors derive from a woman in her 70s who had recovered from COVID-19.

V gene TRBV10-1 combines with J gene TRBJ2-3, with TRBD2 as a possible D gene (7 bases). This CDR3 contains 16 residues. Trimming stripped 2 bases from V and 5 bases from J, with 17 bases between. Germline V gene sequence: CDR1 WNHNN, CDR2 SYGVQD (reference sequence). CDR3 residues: CASSEAGAFRGDTQYF. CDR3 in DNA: TGCGCCAGCAGTGAGGCGGGGGCCTTCCGGGGAGATACGCAGTATTTT.

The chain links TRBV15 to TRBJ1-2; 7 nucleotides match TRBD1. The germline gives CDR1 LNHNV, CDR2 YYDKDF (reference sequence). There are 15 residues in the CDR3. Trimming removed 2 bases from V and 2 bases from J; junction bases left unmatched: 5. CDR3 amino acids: CATSRTQQGNYGYTF. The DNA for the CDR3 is TGTGCCACCAGCAGAACCCAACAGGGGAACTATGGCTACACCTTC.

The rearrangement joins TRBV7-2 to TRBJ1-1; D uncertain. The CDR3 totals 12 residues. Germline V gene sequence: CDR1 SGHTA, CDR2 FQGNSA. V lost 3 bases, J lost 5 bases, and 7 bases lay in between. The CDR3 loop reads CASSFAGTEAFF. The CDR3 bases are TGTGCCAGCAGCTTCGCCGGGACTGAAGCTTTCTTT.

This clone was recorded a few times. The CDR3 bases are TGCAGTGCTAGTCCCGGGAACGATCAGCCCCAGCATTTT. As protein: CSASPGNDQPQHF. The chain couples TRBV20-1 to TRBJ1-5; D remains unclear. In germline, CDR1 is DFQATT, CDR2 SNEGSKA (reference sequence). The CDR3 has 13 residues. V was cut by 3 bases and J by 5 bases, with 11 bases left in between.

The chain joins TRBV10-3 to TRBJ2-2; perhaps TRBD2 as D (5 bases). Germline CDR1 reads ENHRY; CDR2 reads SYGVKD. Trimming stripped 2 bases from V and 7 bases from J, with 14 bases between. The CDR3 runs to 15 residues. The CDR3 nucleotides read TGTGCCATCAGTGAGGACCCGCGGGCCGGCGGGGAGCTGTTTTTT. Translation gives CAISEDPRAGGELFF.

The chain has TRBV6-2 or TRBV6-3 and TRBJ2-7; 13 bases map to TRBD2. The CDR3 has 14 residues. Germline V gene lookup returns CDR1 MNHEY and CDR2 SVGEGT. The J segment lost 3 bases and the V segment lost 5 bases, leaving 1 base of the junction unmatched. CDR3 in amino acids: CASSRTSGGYEQYF. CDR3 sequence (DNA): TGTGCCAGCAGTCGGACTAGCGGGGGCTACGAGCAGTACTTC.

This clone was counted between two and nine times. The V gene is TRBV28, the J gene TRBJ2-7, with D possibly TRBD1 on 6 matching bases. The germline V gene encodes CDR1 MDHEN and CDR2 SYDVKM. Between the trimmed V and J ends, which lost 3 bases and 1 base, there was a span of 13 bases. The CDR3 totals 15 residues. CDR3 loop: CASSFLGQGSYEQYF. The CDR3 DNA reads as TGTGCCAGCAGTTTCCTCGGGCAGGGGTCCTACGAGCAGTACTTC. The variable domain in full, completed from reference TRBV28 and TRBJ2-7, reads DVKVTQSSRYLVKRTGEKVFLECVQDMDHENMFWYRQDPGLGLRLIYFSYDVKMKEKGDIPEGYSVSREKKERFSLILESASTNQTSMYLCASSFLGQGSYEQYFGPGTRLTVT.

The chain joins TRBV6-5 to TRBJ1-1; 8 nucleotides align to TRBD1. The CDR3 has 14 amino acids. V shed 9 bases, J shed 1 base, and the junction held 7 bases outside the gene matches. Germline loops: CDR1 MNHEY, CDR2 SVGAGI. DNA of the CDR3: TGTGCCAGTCTACAGACAGGGGCGAACACTGAAGCTTTCTTT. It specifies CASLQTGANTEAFF.

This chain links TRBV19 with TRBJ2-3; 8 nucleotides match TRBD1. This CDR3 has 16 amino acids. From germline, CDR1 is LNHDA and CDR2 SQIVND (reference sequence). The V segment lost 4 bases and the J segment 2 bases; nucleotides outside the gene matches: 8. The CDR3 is CASSTSGTGNTDTQYF. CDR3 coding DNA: TGTGCCAGTAGTACGTCCGGGACAGGTAACACAGATACGCAGTATTTT.

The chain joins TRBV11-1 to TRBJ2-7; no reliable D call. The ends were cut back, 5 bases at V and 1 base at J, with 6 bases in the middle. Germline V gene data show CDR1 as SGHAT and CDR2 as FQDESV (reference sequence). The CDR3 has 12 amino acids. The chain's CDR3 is CASSPQSYEQYF. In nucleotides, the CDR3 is TGTGCCAGCAGCCCCCAATCCTACGAGCAGTACTTC.

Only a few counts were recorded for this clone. CDR3 nucleotide sequence: TGTGCCAGCAGCTTGGGGACCCAGGGGGCTCAGCCCCAGCATTTT. Translating it yields CASSLGTQGAQPQHF. V usage is TRBV7-2 and J usage is TRBJ1-5, with 8 bases aligning to TRBD1. The junction had 7 bases not matched to a gene; V was cut back by 3 bases and J by 6 bases. The CDR3 loop spans 15 amino acids. The germline V gene encodes CDR1 SGHTA and CDR2 FQGNSA. Full variable domain (missing parts from reference TRBV7-2 and TRBJ1-5): GAGVSQSPSNKVTEKGKDVELRCDPISGHTALYWYRQSLGQGLEFLIYFQGNSAPDKSGLPSDRFSAERTGGSVSTLTIQRTQQEDSAVYLCASSLGTQGAQPQHFGDGTRLSIL.

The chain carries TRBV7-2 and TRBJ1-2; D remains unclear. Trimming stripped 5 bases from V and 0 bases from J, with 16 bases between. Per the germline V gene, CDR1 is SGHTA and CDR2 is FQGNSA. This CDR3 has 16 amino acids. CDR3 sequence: CASSPRGRRANYGYTF. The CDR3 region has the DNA TGTGCCAGCAGCCCCCGTGGGAGACGAGCTAACTATGGCTACACCTTC.

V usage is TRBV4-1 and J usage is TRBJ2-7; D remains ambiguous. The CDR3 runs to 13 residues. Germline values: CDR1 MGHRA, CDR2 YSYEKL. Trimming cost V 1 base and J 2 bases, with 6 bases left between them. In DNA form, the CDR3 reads TGCGCCAGCAGCCAAGGGCCCGCCTACGAGCAGTACTTC. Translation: CASSQGPAYEQYF.

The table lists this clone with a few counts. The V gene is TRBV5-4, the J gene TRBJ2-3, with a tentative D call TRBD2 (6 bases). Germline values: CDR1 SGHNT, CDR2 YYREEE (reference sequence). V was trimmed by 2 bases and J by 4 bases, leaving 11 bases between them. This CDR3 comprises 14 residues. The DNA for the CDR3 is TGTGCCAGCAGCTTATCCCGGGGGTCAGATACGCAGTATTTT. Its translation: CASSLSRGSDTQYF.

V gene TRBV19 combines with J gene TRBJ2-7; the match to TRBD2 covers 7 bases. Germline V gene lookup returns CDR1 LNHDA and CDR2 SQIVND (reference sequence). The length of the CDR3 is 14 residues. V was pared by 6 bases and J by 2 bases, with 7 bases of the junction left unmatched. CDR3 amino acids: CASSLGGFPYEQYF. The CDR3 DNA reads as TGTGCCAGTAGCCTCGGGGGGTTCCCCTACGAGCAGTACTTC.

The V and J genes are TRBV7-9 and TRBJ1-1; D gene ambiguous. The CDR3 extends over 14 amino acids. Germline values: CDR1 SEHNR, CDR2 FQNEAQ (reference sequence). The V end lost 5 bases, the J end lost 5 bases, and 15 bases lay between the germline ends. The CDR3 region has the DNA TGTGCCAGCAGCCCAGTCCGGGGTTGGACTGAAGCTTTCTTT. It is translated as CASSPVRGWTEAFF. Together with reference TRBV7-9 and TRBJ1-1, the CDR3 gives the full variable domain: DTGVSQNPRHKITKRGQNVTFRCDPISEHNRLYWYRQTLGQGPEFLTYFQNEAQLEKSRLLSDRFSAERPKGSFSTLEIQRTEQGDSAMYLCASSPVRGWTEAFFGQGTRLTVV.

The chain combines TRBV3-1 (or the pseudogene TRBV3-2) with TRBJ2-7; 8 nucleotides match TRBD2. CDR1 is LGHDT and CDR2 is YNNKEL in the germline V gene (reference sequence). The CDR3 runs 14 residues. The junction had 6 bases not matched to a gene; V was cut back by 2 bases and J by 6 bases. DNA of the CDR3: TGTGCCAGCAGCCAATTGGTTAGCGGGGTCGAGCAGTACTTC. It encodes CASSQLVSGVEQYF.

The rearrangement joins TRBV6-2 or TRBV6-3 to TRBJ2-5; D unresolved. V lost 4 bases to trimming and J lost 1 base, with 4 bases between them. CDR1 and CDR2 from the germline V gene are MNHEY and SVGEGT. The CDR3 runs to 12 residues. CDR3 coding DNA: TGTGCCAGCAGTTTATCCCAAGAGACCCAGTACTTC. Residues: CASSLSQETQYF.

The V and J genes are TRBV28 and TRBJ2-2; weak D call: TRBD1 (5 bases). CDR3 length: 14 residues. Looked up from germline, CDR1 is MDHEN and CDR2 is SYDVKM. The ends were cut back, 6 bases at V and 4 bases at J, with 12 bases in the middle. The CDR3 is CASRTTGSTGELFF. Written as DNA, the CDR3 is TGTGCCAGCAGAACAACAGGTTCCACCGGGGAGCTGTTTTTT.

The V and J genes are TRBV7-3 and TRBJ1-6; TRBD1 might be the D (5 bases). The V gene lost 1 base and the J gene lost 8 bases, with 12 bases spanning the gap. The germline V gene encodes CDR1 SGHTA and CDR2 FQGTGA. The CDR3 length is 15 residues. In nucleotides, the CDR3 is TGTGCCAGCAGCTTAATGGGGCAAGGGGATTCACCCCTCCACTTT. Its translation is CASSLMGQGDSPLHF.

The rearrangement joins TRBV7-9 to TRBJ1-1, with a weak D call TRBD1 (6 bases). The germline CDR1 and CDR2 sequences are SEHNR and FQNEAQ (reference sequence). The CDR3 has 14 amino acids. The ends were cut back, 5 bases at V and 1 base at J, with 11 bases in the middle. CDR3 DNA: TGTGCCAGCAGCCCATTACAGGGGAACACTGAAGCTTTCTTT. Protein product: CASSPLQGNTEAFF.

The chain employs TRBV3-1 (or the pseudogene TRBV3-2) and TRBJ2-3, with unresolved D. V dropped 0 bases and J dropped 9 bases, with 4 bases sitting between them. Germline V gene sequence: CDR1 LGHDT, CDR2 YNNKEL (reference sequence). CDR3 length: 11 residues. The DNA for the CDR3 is TGTGCCAGCAGCCAAGAGGCAACGCAGTATTTT. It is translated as CASSQEATQYF.

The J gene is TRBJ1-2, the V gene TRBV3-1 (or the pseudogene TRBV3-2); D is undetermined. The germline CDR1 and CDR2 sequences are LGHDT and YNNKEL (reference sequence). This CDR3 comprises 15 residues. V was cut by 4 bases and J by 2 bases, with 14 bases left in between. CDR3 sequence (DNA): TGTGCCAGCAGCCCCGCGTGGGAGGGCAACTATGGCTACACCTTC. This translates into CASSPAWEGNYGYTF.

This CDR3 is CASSLGQGGTYNEQFF. The CDR3, as DNA: TGTGCCAGCAGCTTAGGACAGGGCGGGACCTACAATGAGCAGTTCTTC. This chain uses TRBV7-9 with TRBJ2-1; weak D call: TRBD1 (7 bases). This CDR3 has 16 residues. CDR1 is SEHNR and CDR2 is FQNEAQ in the germline V gene (reference sequence). Trimming took 1 base from V and 2 from J, leaving 12 bases between them.

In nucleotides, the CDR3 is TGTGCCATCAGTGGGGACAGGGCGGGAGGCTATGGCTACACCTTC. Translated: CAISGDRAGGYGYTF. The chain combines TRBV10-3 with TRBJ1-2; 9 nucleotides agree with TRBD1. CDR1 is ENHRY and CDR2 is SYGVKD in the germline V gene. The CDR3 is 15 residues long. The V gene end was trimmed by 4 bases and the J gene end by 4 bases; junction bases not matched to a gene: 7.

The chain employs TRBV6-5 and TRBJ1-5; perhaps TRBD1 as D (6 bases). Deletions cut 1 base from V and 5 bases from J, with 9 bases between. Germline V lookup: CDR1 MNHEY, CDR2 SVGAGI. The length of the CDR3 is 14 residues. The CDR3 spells CASSYWGHDQPQHF. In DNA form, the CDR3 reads TGTGCCAGCAGTTACTGGGGGCACGATCAGCCCCAGCATTTT.

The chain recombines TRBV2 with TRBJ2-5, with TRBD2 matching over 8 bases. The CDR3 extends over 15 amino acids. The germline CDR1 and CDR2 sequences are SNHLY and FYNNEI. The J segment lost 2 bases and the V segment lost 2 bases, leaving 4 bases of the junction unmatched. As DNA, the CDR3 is TGTGCCAGCAGTGAACGAACTAGCGGACAAGAGACCCAGTACTTC. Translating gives CASSERTSGQETQYF. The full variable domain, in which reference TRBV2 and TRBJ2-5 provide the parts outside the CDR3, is EPEVTQTPSHQVTQMGQEVILRCVPISNHLYFYWYRQILGQKVEFLVSFYNNEISEKSEIFDDQFSVERPDGSNFTLKIRSTKLEDSAMYFCASSERTSGQETQYFGPGTRLLVL.